This entry lists 11 T cell receptor beta chains sequenced from one sample in a study of T cells in Graves' hyperthyroidism and ophthalmopathy. The CDR3 regions of TCR beta were amplified from RNA transcripts. The HTBI primer set drove a first-round RT-PCR of the TCR CDR3. TCRdb ran MiXCR on the multiplex PCR reads and lists one entry per CDR3 protein. The table has fewer than 500,000 distinct CDR3 sequences, 14% seen once. Sequenced input: blood. These receptors all stem from a woman aged 30 to 39 with Graves' ophthalmopathy.

At least ten counts were recorded for this clonotype. The V gene is TRBV3-1, the J gene TRBJ1-4; the D is unclear. The germline V and J ends were trimmed by 2 bases and 7 bases, with 14 bases remaining between them. The CDR3 spans 15 residues. Germline loops: CDR1 LGHDT, CDR2 YNNKEL (reference sequence). The DNA of the CDR3 is TGTGCCAGCAGCCAAATTTACCCAGTACCTGAAAAACTGTTTTTT. Amino acids: CASSQIYPVPEKLFF.

This clonotype has ten or more counts. The gene calls are TRBV20-1 and TRBJ2-5, with a tentative D call TRBD1 (6 bases). The CDR3 is made up of 13 amino acids. CDR1 is DFQATT, CDR2 SNEGSKA, per germline (reference sequence). V lost 5 bases to trimming and J lost 5 bases, with 15 bases between them. The CDR3 nucleotides read TGCAGTGCTTTGGACAGTGCAGTGGAGACCCAGTACTTC. Protein: CSALDSAVETQYF.

This clonotype was seen a few times. The rearrangement uses TRBV19 and TRBJ2-7; 10 bases line up with TRBD1. Germline V gives CDR1 LNHDA, CDR2 SQIVND (reference sequence). The ends lost 6 bases at V and 7 bases at J; junction bases unmatched: 12. This CDR3 comprises 15 residues. For the CDR3, the DNA is TGTGCCAGTAGCCATTCGGGACAGGGGCTCTATGAGCAGTACTTC. It specifies CASSHSGQGLYEQYF.

This clonotype was observed at least ten times. This sequence joins TRBV2 and TRBJ1-2, with D possibly matching TRBD1 (5 bases). Germline CDR1 SNHLY, CDR2 FYNNEI. The length of the CDR3 is 15 residues. Trimming pared 4 bases from V and 5 bases from J, leaving 17 bases between. CDR3 sequence reads: CASSAGASSRYGYTF. In DNA form, the CDR3 reads TGTGCCAGCAGTGCTGGGGCGTCCTCGCGTTATGGCTACACCTTC.

This clonotype occurred many times. This sequence joins TRBV7-2 and TRBJ1-3; D call uncertain. The germline gives CDR1 SGHTA, CDR2 FQGNSA. V lost 5 bases and J 0 bases, leaving 8 bases between the germline ends. CDR3 length: 14 amino acids. CDR3 DNA sequence: TGTGCCAGCAGCCCAGGCCTCTCTGGAAACACCATATATTTT. This encodes CASSPGLSGNTIYF.

The rearrangement joins TRBV20-1 to TRBJ1-5, with D perhaps matching TRBD1 (6 bases). V lost 4 bases to trimming and J lost 2 bases, with 12 bases between them. The germline V gene encodes CDR1 DFQATT and CDR2 SNEGSKA (reference sequence). The CDR3 covers 14 residues. The CDR3 DNA sequence: TGCAGTGCTAATCAAAACAGGGGCAATCAGCCCCAGCATTTT. Protein: CSANQNRGNQPQHF.

This clonotype was observed many times. J is TRBJ2-3 and V is TRBV24-1; 7 bases are shared with TRBD2. The CDR3 runs to 16 residues. J gave up 1 base and V 1 base, and 4 bases lay outside the gene matches. Germline V gives CDR1 KGHDR, CDR2 SFDVKD. CDR3 sequence (DNA): TGTGCCACCAGTGATTTCGGGAGGCAAGGCACAGATACGCAGTATTTT. It encodes CATSDFGRQGTDTQYF.

This clonotype was counted many times. The chain couples TRBV3-1 to TRBJ1-2; D might be TRBD1 (5 bases). The germline V gene encodes CDR1 LGHDT and CDR2 YNNKEL (reference sequence). Between the trimmed V and J ends, which lost 7 bases and 5 bases, there was a span of 14 bases. The CDR3 runs 13 residues. The CDR3 DNA sequence: TGTGCCAGCACCCAGTGGGGGGAATATGGCTACACCTTC. Its translation is CASTQWGEYGYTF. The variable domain in full, with the rest retrieved from reference TRBV3-1 and TRBJ1-2, is DTAVSQTPKYLVTQMGNDKSIKCEQNLGHDTMYWYKQDSKKFLKIMFSYNNKELIINETVPNRFSPKSPDKAHLNLHINSLELGDSAVYFCASTQWGEYGYTFGSGTRLTVV.

The table lists this clonotype with many counts. V usage is TRBV7-9 and J usage is TRBJ2-7, with no clear D. V shed 5 bases and J shed 0 bases, with 11 bases lying between them. The CDR3 has 14 amino acids. The germline V gene has CDR1 SEHNR and CDR2 FQNEAQ (reference sequence). CDR3 amino acids: CASSLNSASYEQYF. CDR3 nucleotides: TGTGCCAGCAGCCTGAACAGCGCCTCCTACGAGCAGTACTTC.

This clonotype was picked up a small number of times. This rearrangement joins TRBV15 to TRBJ2-6; the D is unclear. Looked up from germline, CDR1 is LNHNV and CDR2 is YYDKDF (reference sequence). The CDR3 has 16 residues. The V end lost 5 bases, the J end lost 0 bases, and 11 bases lay between the germline ends. Here the CDR3 reads CATSYIPNSGANVLTF. The CDR3 region has the DNA TGTGCCACCAGCTACATACCCAACTCTGGGGCCAACGTCCTGACTTTC.

This clonotype was seen ten or more times. V and J are TRBV20-1 and TRBJ1-3; the match to TRBD1 covers 8 bases. Germline V CDR1 and CDR2: DFQATT, SNEGSKA (reference sequence). Trimming at V came to 3 bases and at J to 0 bases, leaving 1 base not matched to a gene. This CDR3 is 14 amino acids long. Here the CDR3 DNA reads TGCAGTGCTAGTGACAGGGGCTCTGGAAACACCATATATTTT. Protein product: CSASDRGSGNTIYF.